This is a list of T cell receptor beta chains from one sample in a study of immune heterogeneity within non-small cell lung tumors. Using its own MiXCR run on the multiplex PCR reads, TCRdb lists one record per CDR3 protein. The top ten clones hold approximately 11% of a sample with several thousand distinct CDR3 sequences, approximately 51% of them seen once. The source material was lung tumor tissue. The receptors shown here come from a man aged 65 to 79 with non-small cell lung cancer. The CDR3 runs from the conserved cysteine through the conserved F or W. A D gene is named only where the DNA matches it firmly. Rows may omit the clone size; those that give it use once, few, many or a size class.

clone size: few; J gene: TRBJ2-7; V gene: TRBV6-1; D gene: .; CDR3 DNA: TGTGCCAGCAGTGAATTGCCGGGCTGGGCTAGCGAGGGCTACGAGCAGTACTTC; CDR3 protein: CASSELPGWASEGYEQYF
clone size: few; J gene: TRBJ1-6; V gene: TRBV12-3/TRBV12-4; D gene: .; CDR3 DNA: TGTGCCAGCAGCTTTAATTCACCCCTCCACTTT; CDR3 protein: CASSFNSPLHF
clone size: few; J gene: TRBJ1-3; V gene: TRBV20-1; D gene: .; CDR3 DNA: TGCAGTGCTAGAGATCAGGATGGGGGGCGAGGTTCTGGAAACACCATATATTTT; CDR3 protein: CSARDQDGGRGSGNTIYF
clone size: .; J gene: TRBJ2-3; V gene: TRBV19; D gene: TRBD2; CDR3 DNA: TGTGCCAGTAGTATCGAGGGACTAGCAGCAGATACGCAGTATTTT; CDR3 protein: CASSIEGLAADTQYF
clone size: .; J gene: TRBJ2-2; V gene: TRBV19; D gene: TRBD2; CDR3 DNA: TGTGCCAGTAGTCCGCTAGCGGGAGGGGTGGGAGCCGGGGAGCTGTTTTTT; CDR3 protein: CASSPLAGGVGAGELFF
clone size: .; J gene: TRBJ2-7; V gene: TRBV10-2; D gene: .; CDR3 DNA: TGCGCCAGCAGGGGGGTTGGGCCCTACGAGCAGTACTTC; CDR3 protein: CASRGVGPYEQYF
clone size: once; J gene: TRBJ2-1; V gene: TRBV20-1; D gene: .; CDR3 DNA: TGCAGTGCTAGAGGGATAGAGAGTCTCGTGCAGTTCTTC; CDR3 protein: CSARGIESLVQFF
clone size: .; J gene: TRBJ1-1; V gene: TRBV7-2; D gene: TRBD1; CDR3 DNA: TGTGCCAGCAGCTTAGGGACAGGGAACACTGAAGCTTTCTTT; CDR3 protein: CASSLGTGNTEAFF
clone size: .; J gene: TRBJ2-7; V gene: TRBV12-3/TRBV12-4; D gene: .; CDR3 DNA: TGTGCCAGCAGTTTAGGCCAGAACTACGAGCAGTACTTC; CDR3 protein: CASSLGQNYEQYF
clone size: .; J gene: TRBJ2-5; V gene: TRBV12-3/TRBV12-4; D gene: TRBD1; CDR3 DNA: TGTGCCAGCAGTTTAAGGGACAGCCAGTACTTC; CDR3 protein: CASSLRDSQYF
clone size: .; J gene: TRBJ1-6; V gene: TRBV3-1; D gene: .; CDR3 DNA: TGTGCCAGCAGCCAAGGCGGGACTAGCACGAAATCACCCCTCCACTTT; CDR3 protein: CASSQGGTSTKSPLHF
clone size: .; J gene: TRBJ1-2; V gene: TRBV27; D gene: .; CDR3 DNA: TGTGCCAGCAGTTTATGGGCAGGGCGTAGCTATGGCTACACCTTC; CDR3 protein: CASSLWAGRSYGYTF
clone size: .; J gene: TRBJ2-7; V gene: TRBV13; D gene: .; CDR3 DNA: TGTGCCAGCAGCTCTCTGACCCGCGAGCAGTACTTC; CDR3 protein: CASSSLTREQYF
clone size: .; J gene: TRBJ1-5; V gene: TRBV28; D gene: TRBD1; CDR3 DNA: TGTGCCAGCAGTTTCCTAAGGACAGGGGGGACCAATCAGCCCCAGCATTTT; CDR3 protein: CASSFLRTGGTNQPQHF
clone size: once; J gene: TRBJ1-1; V gene: TRBV12-3/TRBV12-4; D gene: .; CDR3 DNA: TGTGCCAGCAGCCCCTCGGCGAACACTGAAGCTTTCTTT; CDR3 protein: CASSPSANTEAFF
clone size: .; J gene: TRBJ2-2; V gene: TRBV28; D gene: .; CDR3 DNA: TGTGCCAGCAGTTTCACCGGGGAGCTGTTTTTT; CDR3 protein: CASSFTGELFF
clone size: .; J gene: TRBJ1-2; V gene: TRBV5-6; D gene: .; CDR3 DNA: TGTGCCAGCAGCTTTAGTGGGGGAGGGCTACCTAACTATGGCTACACCTTC; CDR3 protein: CASSFSGGGLPNYGYTF
clone size: .; J gene: TRBJ1-4; V gene: TRBV6-2/TRBV6-3; D gene: .; CDR3 DNA: TGTGCCAGCAGTTATCCGGACGCTTATAATGAAAAACTGTTTTTT; CDR3 protein: CASSYPDAYNEKLFF
clone size: few; J gene: TRBJ1-2; V gene: TRBV30; D gene: .; CDR3 DNA: TGTGCCTGCCAACGGGGGGCTGGCTATGGCTACACCTTC; CDR3 protein: CACQRGAGYGYTF
clone size: .; J gene: TRBJ1-5; V gene: TRBV4-2; D gene: .; CDR3 DNA: TGTGCCAGCAGCCAAGATATCTTTCAGCCCCAGCATTTT; CDR3 protein: CASSQDIFQPQHF
clone size: .; J gene: TRBJ2-1; V gene: TRBV18; D gene: TRBD2; CDR3 DNA: TGTGCCAGCTCACCCGGGACTAGCGGGACCTACAATGAGCAGTTCTTC; CDR3 protein: CASSPGTSGTYNEQFF
clone size: once; J gene: TRBJ2-7; V gene: TRBV6-4; D gene: .; CDR3 DNA: TGTGCCAGCAGTGTATCGGCGGTGAGCTCCTACGAGCAGTACTTC; CDR3 protein: CASSVSAVSSYEQYF
clone size: once; J gene: TRBJ2-7; V gene: TRBV28; D gene: TRBD1; CDR3 DNA: TGTGCCAGCAGACCTACACAGGGGCTCGGTTACGAGCAGTACTTC; CDR3 protein: CASRPTQGLGYEQYF
clone size: .; J gene: TRBJ2-7; V gene: TRBV20-1; D gene: .; CDR3 DNA: TGCAGTGCTAGAAGTCTTTCCTACGAGCAGTACTTC; CDR3 protein: CSARSLSYEQYF
clone size: .; J gene: TRBJ2-7; V gene: TRBV6-1; D gene: .; CDR3 DNA: TGTGCCAGCAGTGAATTAGCCAGCAAACCCTACGAGCAGTACTTC; CDR3 protein: CASSELASKPYEQYF
clone size: few; J gene: TRBJ2-1; V gene: TRBV5-5; D gene: TRBD2; CDR3 DNA: TGTGCCAGCAGACCCACTAGCGGGAGTCGCAATGAGCAGTTCTTC; CDR3 protein: CASRPTSGSRNEQFF